A selection of T cell receptor beta chains follows, all from one sample in a study of T cells after somatic rescue of genetic block. Profiling relied on immunoSEQ multiplex PCR, and the TCRdb table lists in-frame clones only, not all of them. In the table there are about 72,000 clones, more than 75% of which are singletons. Sequencing used peripheral blood mononuclear cells (PBMCs). The receptors here all came from a man between 25 and 39 years old. The CDR3 runs from the conserved cysteine through the conserved F or W. Fields, in order: J gene, V gene, clone size, D gene, CDR3 DNA, CDR3 protein. A D gene is named only where the DNA matches it firmly. Clone size is stated in some rows and not others, as once, few, many or a class when expanded.

>TRBJ2-7|TRBV6-6|NA|NA
TGTGCCAGCAGTTACTCCGGACCGGGCTACGAGCAGTACTTC
CASSYSGPGYEQYF
>TRBJ2-1|TRBV4-3|few|NA
TGCGCCAGCAGCCAAGACCGAGATTTCTCCTACAATGAGCAGTTCTTC
CASSQDRDFSYNEQFF
>TRBJ2-7|TRBV11-2|NA|NA
TGTGCCAGCAGCTTTGGGGGGCCGACCTACGAGCAGTACTTC
CASSFGGPTYEQYF
>TRBJ1-6|TRBV30|once|NA
TGTGCCTGGAGCGATCGGGAGGGGTCTAATTCACCCCTCCACTTT
CAWSDREGSNSPLHF
>TRBJ2-7|TRBV9|NA|NA
TGTGCCAGCAGCGGAGACAGTCCTCCCTACGAGCAGTACTTC
CASSGDSPPYEQYF
>TRBJ2-2|TRBV27|NA|NA
TGTGCCAGCCAGTTGGGGCAGGGGCATCGGGAGCTGTTTTTT
CASQLGQGHRELFF
>TRBJ2-7|TRBV9|NA|TRBD2
TGTGCCAGCAGCGTAGGGGGCGGGGGCTCCTACGAGCAGTACTTC
CASSVGGGGSYEQYF
>TRBJ1-2|TRBV7-9|NA|NA
TGTGCCAGCAGCCGAGGAACGGGGTCAACTAACTATGGCTACACCTTC
CASSRGTGSTNYGYTF
>TRBJ2-2|TRBV19|NA|NA
TGTGCCAGTAGTCATCTACAGGGTAGAGCCGGGGAGCTGTTTTTT
CASSHLQGRAGELFF
>TRBJ1-1|TRBV19|NA|NA
TGTGCCAGTAGTCTTTCCGACAGCTACACTGAAGCTTTCTTT
CASSLSDSYTEAFF
>TRBJ2-1|TRBV19|NA|NA
TGTGCCAGTAGTATAATGGGCAGGGCCTCGTTCTTC
CASSIMGRASFF
>TRBJ2-2|TRBV28|NA|NA
TGTGCCAGCAGTTCGGGGACCCCCGGGGAGCTGTTTTTT
CASSSGTPGELFF
>TRBJ2-5|TRBV19|NA|NA
TGTGCCAGTAGTACCGCCGGGACACCACTGGGGAGCGAGACCCAGTACTTC
CASSTAGTPLGSETQYF
>TRBJ2-7|TRBV21-1|NA|NA
TGTGCCAGCAGCAAAGTAAGGGGTTACGAGCAGTACTTC
CASSKVRGYEQYF
>TRBJ1-2|TRBV5-5|NA|NA
TGTGCCAGCAGCTCCACCTACGGGCCCTATGGCTACACCTTC
CASSSTYGPYGYTF
>TRBJ2-7|TRBV19|NA|NA
TGTGCCAGTAGTATAGGCGGGCTTCAGGCCTACGAGCAGTACTTC
CASSIGGLQAYEQYF
>TRBJ1-1|TRBV19|NA|NA
TGTGCCAGTACCCCAAAGCTCGGGACGGAGAACACTGAAGCTTTCTTT
CASTPKLGTENTEAFF
>TRBJ2-1|TRBV6-6|NA|TRBD2
TGTGCCACCCTAAGAGCGGGAGGCCGGTCCTACAATGAGCAGTTCTTC
CATLRAGGRSYNEQFF
>TRBJ2-1|TRBV19|NA|TRBD1
TGTGCCAGTAGCCAGCCGGGCAGGGGGTCTTATGAGCAGTTCTTC
CASSQPGRGSYEQFF
>TRBJ2-1|TRBV7-9|NA|NA
TGTGCCAGCAGCTCGGGCCTCTACAATGAGCAGTTCTTC
CASSSGLYNEQFF
>TRBJ2-6|TRBV27|NA|NA
TGTGCCAGCAGTCCCCATGGGGCTCGGTCTGGGGCCAACGTCCTGACTTTC
CASSPHGARSGANVLTF
>TRBJ2-1|TRBV6-8|NA|NA
TGTGCCAGCAGTTTCGAAATCAACAATGAGCAGTTCTTC
CASSFEINNEQFF
>TRBJ1-2|TRBV14|once|NA
TGTGCCAGCAGCCAGAGACTCTATGGCTACACCTTC
CASSQRLYGYTF
>TRBJ1-5|TRBV6-1|NA|NA
TGTGCCAGCAGTGAAGCACCGGGGACTAGCAATCAGCCCCAGCATTTT
CASSEAPGTSNQPQHF
>TRBJ2-2|TRBV9|NA|TRBD1
TGTGCCAGCAGGAAAGGACAGGGTGTCACCGGGGAGCTGTTTTTT
CASRKGQGVTGELFF
>TRBJ1-5|TRBV30|NA|NA
TGTGCCTGGAGTGTTGGGACGGGCCGTCTGCCCCAGCATTTT
CAWSVGTGRLPQHF
>TRBJ2-7|TRBV7-2|NA|TRBD1
TGTGCCAGCAGCTTAGCCGGGACAGGCTACGAGCAGTACTTC
CASSLAGTGYEQYF
>TRBJ2-3|TRBV10-3|NA|NA
TGTGCCATCAGTCCCGCTTTGGGAGCGACAGATACGCAGTATTTT
CAISPALGATDTQYF